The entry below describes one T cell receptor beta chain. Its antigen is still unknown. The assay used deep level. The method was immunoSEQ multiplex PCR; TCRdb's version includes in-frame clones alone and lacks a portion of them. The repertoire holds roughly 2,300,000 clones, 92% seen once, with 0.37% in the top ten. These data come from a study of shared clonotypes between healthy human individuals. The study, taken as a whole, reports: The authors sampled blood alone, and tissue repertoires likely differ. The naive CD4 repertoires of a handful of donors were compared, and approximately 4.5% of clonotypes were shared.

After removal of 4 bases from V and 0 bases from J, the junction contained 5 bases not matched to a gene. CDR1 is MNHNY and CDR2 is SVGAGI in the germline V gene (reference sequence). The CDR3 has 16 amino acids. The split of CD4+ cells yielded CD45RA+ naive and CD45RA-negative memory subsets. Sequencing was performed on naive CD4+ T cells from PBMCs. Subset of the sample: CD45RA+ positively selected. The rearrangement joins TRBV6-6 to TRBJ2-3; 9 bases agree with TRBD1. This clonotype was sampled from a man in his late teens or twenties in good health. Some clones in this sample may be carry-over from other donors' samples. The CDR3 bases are TGTGCCAGCAGTTGGGGGACAGGGTCTAGCACAGATACGCAGTATTTT. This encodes CASSWGTGSSTDTQYF.